This entry features one TCR beta chain sequence. These data belong to a study of shared clonotypes between healthy human individuals. Germline V gives CDR1 SGDLS, CDR2 YYNGEE. The ends lost 0 bases at V and 5 bases at J; junction bases unmatched: 2. CDR3 length equals 14 residues. Positively selected for CCR7, the CD45RO-negative cells used as naive CD8 cells excluded terminally differentiated effector memory CD45RA+ cells. Genomic DNA from each subset was divided evenly over several immunoSEQ plates. TCRdb keeps only in-frame clones here, not all; method: immunoSEQ multiplex PCR. The sample lists 1.5 million to 2.5 million clones, about 94% occurring once.

The clonotype originates from a young man in good health. The sequenced material came from naive CD8+ T cells sorted from blood. This rearrangement joins TRBV9 to TRBJ2-7; 10 nucleotides align to TRBD2. CDR3 loop: CASSVGTSGDEQYF. The CDR3 region has the DNA TGTGCCAGCAGCGTAGGGACTAGCGGAGACGAGCAGTACTTC.